The 9 T cell receptor beta chains reported below all come from one sample, sequenced in a study of PD-L1 blockade in urothelial cancer. The time point is: pretreatment peripheral blood. Clones were read by immunoSEQ multiplex PCR, and TCRdb kept only the in-frame ones, dropping some. The table has approximately 32,000 clones, roughly four fifths seen once; the top ten hold under 8%. Sequencing used PBMCs, obtained around atezolizumab (anti-PD-L1) treatment. The receptors were gathered from a man in his 60s with urothelial cancer.

The chain couples TRBV28 to TRBJ1-3; 11 nucleotides line up with TRBD1. Germline lookup yields CDR1 MDHEN and CDR2 SYDVKM. The CDR3 contains 17 residues. J gave up 8 bases and V 6 bases, and 15 bases lay outside the gene matches. The CDR3 sequence: CASSRSASGQGVYTIYF. The CDR3 DNA is TGTGCCAGCAGCCGTAGCGCCTCGGGACAGGGGGTATACACCATATATTTT.

The rearrangement links TRBV5-1 to TRBJ2-3; TRBD1 might be the D (6 bases). The CDR3 runs 15 residues. The V gene's germline CDR1 is SGHRS and CDR2 YFSETQ. Trimming took 2 bases from V and 6 from J, leaving 16 bases between them. The CDR3 region is CASSLQGSLRDTQYF. The CDR3 coding sequence is TGCGCCAGCAGCTTACAGGGTTCCCTCAGGGATACGCAGTATTTT.

This chain uses TRBV28 with TRBJ1-2; D unclear. V dropped 2 bases and J dropped 8 bases, with 9 bases sitting between them. Germline CDR1 is MDHEN and CDR2 is SYDVKM. This CDR3 is built from 12 residues. In nucleotides, the CDR3 is TGTGCCAGCAGTTTAGGAGGGTACGGCTACACCTTC. It is translated as CASSLGGYGYTF.

The gene calls are TRBV28 and TRBJ2-5; TRBD2 matches at 11 bases. Germline values: CDR1 MDHEN, CDR2 SYDVKM. Trimming at V came to 10 bases and at J to 5 bases, leaving 12 bases not matched to a gene. The CDR3 has 15 residues. The DNA for the CDR3 is TGTGCCACTAAAACTAGCGGGGGTCCAGGGGAGACCCAGTACTTC. Translating it yields CATKTSGGPGETQYF.

This rearrangement joins TRBV6-1 to TRBJ2-3, with 11 bases fitting TRBD2. The CDR3 length is 15 residues. With V trimmed by 9 bases and J by 4 bases, 9 bases remained unmatched. Per germline, CDR1 MNHNS and CDR2 SASEGT. The CDR3 loop is CASSLAGAGADTQYF. Written as DNA, the CDR3 is TGTGCCAGTTCACTAGCGGGGGCCGGGGCAGATACGCAGTATTTT.

The gene calls are TRBV12-5 and TRBJ1-1; D not certain. Germline V gives CDR1 LGHNT, CDR2 FRNRAP. The V and J ends lost 1 base and 0 bases respectively, with 9 bases between them. The CDR3 runs to 15 residues. This CDR3 is CASGLDPPLNTEAFF. CDR3 nucleotide sequence: TGTGCTAGTGGTTTGGATCCCCCCTTGAACACTGAAGCTTTCTTT. The whole variable domain, filled in from reference TRBV12-5 and TRBJ1-1, reads DARVTQTPRHKVTEMGQEVTMRCQPILGHNTVFWYRQTMMQGLELLAYFRNRAPLDDSGMPKDRFSAEMPDATLATLKIQPSEPRDSAVYFCASGLDPPLNTEAFFGQGTRLTVV.

The chain is built from TRBV7-2 and TRBJ2-1, with 8 bases identical to TRBD2. Germline assignment: CDR1 SGHTA and CDR2 FQGNSA. This CDR3 has 15 residues. V dropped 4 bases and J dropped 3; count of bases not matched to a gene: 5. CDR3: CASSSSGGSYNEQFF. CDR3 sequence (DNA): TGTGCCAGCAGCTCAAGCGGGGGTAGCTACAATGAGCAGTTCTTC.

The rearrangement joins TRBV19 to TRBJ2-3; D call uncertain. The CDR3 runs 11 residues. V was cut by 10 bases and J by 2 bases, with 7 bases left in between. Germline assignment: CDR1 LNHDA and CDR2 SQIVND (reference sequence). The CDR3, as DNA: TGTGCCACCGTACTCACAGATACGCAGTATTTT. Translated: CATVLTDTQYF.

The chain recombines TRBV2 with TRBJ2-5; 8 nucleotides match TRBD1. Germline V gene sequence: CDR1 SNHLY, CDR2 FYNNEI. V trimming: 7 bases; J trimming: 4 bases; junction bases outside the gene matches: 8. The CDR3 is 14 amino acids. In DNA form, the CDR3 reads TGTGCCAGCACCCTGGACAGGGCGGTAGAGACCCAGTACTTC. Encoded protein: CASTLDRAVETQYF.